One and the same sample provided the 16 T cell receptor beta chains below, sequenced in a study of glioma-infiltrating T cells after dendritic cell vaccination. Measured with immunoSEQ multiplex PCR; TCRdb has only the in-frame clones, and not every one. This sample carries 85,000 to 95,000 clones, more than 75% of them seen once, and the ten largest clones take about 15%. The sample consisted of blood, taken before dendritic cell vaccination. The receptors derive from a human donor with glioblastoma.

The V call is TRBV6-1, the J call TRBJ2-3, with TRBD2 identical over 9 bases. Germline CDR1 MNHNS, CDR2 SASEGT. CDR3 length: 15 amino acids. The ends lost 3 bases at V and 1 base at J; junction bases unmatched: 2. CDR3: CASSESSGGTDTQYF. CDR3 bases: TGTGCCAGCAGTGAGTCTAGCGGGGGCACAGATACGCAGTATTTT.

This chain links TRBV6-6 with TRBJ2-2; TRBD1 agrees at 8 bases. V trimming: 5 bases; J trimming: 7 bases; junction bases outside the gene matches: 12. Germline V gives CDR1 MNHNY, CDR2 SVGAGI (reference sequence). This CDR3 comprises 16 residues. The CDR3 DNA reads as TGTGCCAGCAGTGGACAGGGAAATGGTTTGTACGGGGAGCTGTTTTTT. Encoded protein: CASSGQGNGLYGELFF.

The rearrangement joins TRBV7-2 to TRBJ2-7, with a weak D call TRBD2 (6 bases). The V end was cut by 4 bases, the J end by 3 bases, with 16 bases between. There are 15 residues in the CDR3. The V gene's germline CDR1 is SGHTA and CDR2 FQGNSA. The CDR3 DNA reads TGTGCCAGCAGCTACCGAGTCGGGAGTAGCTACGAGCAGTACTTC. As protein: CASSYRVGSSYEQYF.

The rearrangement joins TRBV6-5 to TRBJ2-2; 10 bases align to TRBD2. CDR1 MNHEY and CDR2 SVGAGI come from the germline V gene. The ends lost 6 bases at V and 1 base at J; junction bases unmatched: 2. The CDR3 has 15 residues. The CDR3 DNA follows: TGTGCCAGCAGAAGACTAGCGGGGAACACCGGGGAGCTGTTTTTT. This encodes CASRRLAGNTGELFF.

This chain connects TRBV19 to TRBJ2-7; D perhaps matches TRBD1 (6 bases). Between the trimmed V and J ends, which lost 3 bases and 1 base, there was a span of 16 bases. Germline V lookup: CDR1 LNHDA, CDR2 SQIVND (reference sequence). CDR3 size: 16 residues. The CDR3 sequence: CASSISPNRASYEQYF. The CDR3 nucleotides are TGTGCCAGTAGTATTTCTCCTAACAGGGCTTCCTACGAGCAGTACTTC.

The V gene is TRBV5-1, the J gene TRBJ1-1; D gene ambiguous. Deletions cut 4 bases from V and 11 bases from J, with 15 bases between. The CDR3 totals 12 residues. Per the germline V gene, CDR1 is SGHRS and CDR2 is YFSETQ. This CDR3 reads CASSDNREQAFF. The CDR3 region has the DNA TGCGCCAGCAGCGACAACCGGGAACAGGCTTTCTTT.

The V and J genes are TRBV5-1 and TRBJ1-3; a weak D match, TRBD1 (6 bases). The V and J ends lost 0 bases and 0 bases respectively, with 10 bases between them. The germline V gene encodes CDR1 SGHRS and CDR2 YFSETQ. The CDR3 length is 16 residues. Written as DNA, the CDR3 is TGCGCCAGCAGCTTGGGCAGGGACAACTCTGGAAACACCATATATTTT. Its translation is CASSLGRDNSGNTIYF. Full variable domain (remainder filled in from reference TRBV5-1 and TRBJ1-3): KAGVTQTPRYLIKTRGQQVTLSCSPISGHRSVSWYQQTPGQGLQFLFEYFSETQRNKGNFPGRFSGRQFSNSRSEMNVSTLELGDSALYLCASSLGRDNSGNTIYFGEGSWLTVV.

This sequence joins TRBV7-9 and TRBJ2-7, with D tentatively TRBD2 (6 bases). V was pared by 3 bases and J by 3 bases, with 9 bases between. CDR1 is SEHNR, CDR2 FQNEAQ, per germline (reference sequence). The CDR3 runs to 13 residues. The CDR3 reads CASSFGDFYEQYF. The CDR3 DNA sequence: TGTGCCAGCAGCTTCGGGGACTTCTACGAGCAGTACTTC.

The CDR3, as DNA: TGCGCCAGCAGTGATAGCGGGAGGGGATACAATGAGCAGTTCTTC. Translation gives CASSDSGRGYNEQFF. This sequence joins TRBV10-1 and TRBJ2-1, with TRBD2 identical over 11 bases. Unmatched junction bases numbered 2, after V lost 3 bases and J lost 4 bases. The germline V gene encodes CDR1 WNHNN and CDR2 SYGVQD (reference sequence). The CDR3 is 15 amino acids.

This chain uses TRBV27 with TRBJ1-5; the D gene is possibly TRBD1 (6 bases). Germline V gene lookup returns CDR1 MNHEY and CDR2 SMNVEV (reference sequence). The CDR3 is 14 residues long. The germline V and J ends were trimmed by 9 bases and 5 bases, with 17 bases remaining between them. CDR3 bases: TGTGCCAGTAACAGGGTAGGGCATGATCAGCCCCAGCATTTT. It specifies CASNRVGHDQPQHF.

V gene TRBV4-3 combines with J gene TRBJ2-7; unclear D gene. This CDR3 has 13 residues. Trimming removed 4 bases at V and 5 bases at J, with 12 bases between. The germline gives CDR1 LGHNA, CDR2 YSLEER. The CDR3 DNA follows: TGCGCCAGCAGCCCATCCGGGTTCAACGAGCAGTACTTC. It specifies CASSPSGFNEQYF.

The chain carries TRBV7-7 and TRBJ2-3; possibly TRBD2 for D (6 bases). CDR1 SSHAT and CDR2 FNYEAQ come from the germline V gene (reference sequence). The CDR3 is 13 residues long. V lost 1 base, J lost 6 bases, and 8 bases lay in between. The CDR3 region has the DNA TGTGCCAGCAGCTTAGGGGGGAGGGATACGCAGTATTTT. Protein product: CASSLGGRDTQYF.

The CDR3 nucleotides read TGTGCCAGCAGCTTAGATAGCGGGGGGCCGTCCTACAATGAGCAGTTCTTC. Protein product: CASSLDSGGPSYNEQFF. The rearrangement joins TRBV7-9 to TRBJ2-1; TRBD2 aligns across 10 bases. Looked up from germline, CDR1 is SEHNR and CDR2 is FQNEAQ (reference sequence). The CDR3 has 17 amino acids. V trimming: 1 base; J trimming: 1 base; junction bases outside the gene matches: 4.

The chain combines TRBV19 with TRBJ2-7; the match to TRBD1 covers 10 bases. The CDR3 runs 15 residues. The germline CDR1 and CDR2 sequences are LNHDA and SQIVND (reference sequence). Trimming cost V 3 bases and J 2 bases; bases outside gene matches: 4. The CDR3 region has the DNA TGTGCCAGTAGTATTTCTGGGACAGGGGCCTACGAGCAGTACTTC. Protein product: CASSISGTGAYEQYF. Using reference TRBV19 and TRBJ2-7 for the parts outside the CDR3, the full variable domain is DGGITQSPKYLFRKEGQNVTLSCEQNLNHDAMYWYRQDPGQGLRLIYYSQIVNDFQKGDIAEGYSVSREKKESFPLTVTSAQKNPTAFYLCASSISGTGAYEQYFGPGTRLTVT.

The rearrangement links TRBV7-2 to TRBJ1-1; D is unclear. The CDR3 has 14 amino acids. Germline V gene lookup returns CDR1 SGHTA and CDR2 FQGNSA. The V and J ends lost 1 base and 1 base respectively, with 7 bases between them. The CDR3 nucleotides read TGTGCCAGCAGCTTAGTTACAGCGAACACTGAAGCTTTCTTT. It specifies CASSLVTANTEAFF. The complete variable domain, with remaining parts taken from reference TRBV7-2 and TRBJ1-1, reads GAGVSQSPSNKVTEKGKDVELRCDPISGHTALYWYRQSLGQGLEFLIYFQGNSAPDKSGLPSDRFSAERTGGSVSTLTIQRTQQEDSAVYLCASSLVTANTEAFFGQGTRLTVV.

This clone occurred a few times. The CDR3 loop is CASSDSSLGGEAFF. DNA for the CDR3: TGTGCCAGCAGTGACTCGAGCTTGGGGGGTGAAGCTTTCTTT. The chain uses TRBV6-4 and TRBJ1-1; a possible D gene is TRBD1 (5 bases). The CDR3 is made up of 14 amino acids. The germline gives CDR1 MRHNA, CDR2 SNTAGT. The V gene lost 0 bases and the J gene lost 7 bases, with 12 bases spanning the gap.